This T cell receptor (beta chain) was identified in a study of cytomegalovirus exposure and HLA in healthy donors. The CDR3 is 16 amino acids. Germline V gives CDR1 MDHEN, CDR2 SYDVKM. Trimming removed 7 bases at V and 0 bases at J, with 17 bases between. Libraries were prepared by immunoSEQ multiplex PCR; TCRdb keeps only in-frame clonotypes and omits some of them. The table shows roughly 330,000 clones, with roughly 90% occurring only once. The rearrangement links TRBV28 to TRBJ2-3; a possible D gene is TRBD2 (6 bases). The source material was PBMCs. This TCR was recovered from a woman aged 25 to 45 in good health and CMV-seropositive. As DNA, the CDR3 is TGTGCCAGCAAACTTTATGGGGAGGATAGCACAGATACGCAGTATTTT. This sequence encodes CASKLYGEDSTDTQYF. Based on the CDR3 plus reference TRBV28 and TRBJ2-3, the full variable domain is DVKVTQSSRYLVKRTGEKVFLECVQDMDHENMFWYRQDPGLGLRLIYFSYDVKMKEKGDIPEGYSVSREKKERFSLILESASTNQTSMYLCASKLYGEDSTDTQYFGPGTRLTVL.